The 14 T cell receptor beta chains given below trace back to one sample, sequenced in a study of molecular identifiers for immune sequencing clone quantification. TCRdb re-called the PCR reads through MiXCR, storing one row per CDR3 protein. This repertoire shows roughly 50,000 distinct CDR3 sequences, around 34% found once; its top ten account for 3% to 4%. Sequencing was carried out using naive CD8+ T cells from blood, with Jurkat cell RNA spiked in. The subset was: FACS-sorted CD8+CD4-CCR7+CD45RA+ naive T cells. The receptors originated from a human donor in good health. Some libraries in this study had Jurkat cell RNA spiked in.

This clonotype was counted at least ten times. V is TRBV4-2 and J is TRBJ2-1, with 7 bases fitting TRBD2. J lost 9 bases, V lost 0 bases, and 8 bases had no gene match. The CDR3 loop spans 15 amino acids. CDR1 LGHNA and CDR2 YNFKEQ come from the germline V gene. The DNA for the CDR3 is TGTGCCAGCAGCCAAGATCTCCGGACTAGGGGTGAGCAGTTCTTC. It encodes CASSQDLRTRGEQFF.

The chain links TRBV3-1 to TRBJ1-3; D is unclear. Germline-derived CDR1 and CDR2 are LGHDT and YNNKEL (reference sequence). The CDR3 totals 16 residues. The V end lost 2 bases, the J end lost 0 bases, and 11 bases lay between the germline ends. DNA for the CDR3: TGTGCCAGCAGCCAATCATCCGGATACTCTGGAAACACCATATATTTT. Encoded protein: CASSQSSGYSGNTIYF.

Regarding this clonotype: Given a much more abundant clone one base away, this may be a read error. CDR3 protein: CSARGVAGSEQYF. DNA of the CDR3: TGCAGTGCTAGAGGGGTAGCGGGGTCCGAGCAGTACTTC. The rearrangement links TRBV20-1 to TRBJ2-7, with 8 bases lining up with TRBD2. CDR3 size: 13 residues. Trimming cost V 1 base and J 6 bases; bases outside gene matches: 5. CDR1 DFQATT and CDR2 SNEGSKA come from the germline V gene (reference sequence).

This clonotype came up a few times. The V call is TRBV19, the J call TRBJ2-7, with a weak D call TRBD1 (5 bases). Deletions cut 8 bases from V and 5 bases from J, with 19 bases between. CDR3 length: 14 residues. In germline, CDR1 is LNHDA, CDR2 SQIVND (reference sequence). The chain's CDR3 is CASSRPGLVHEQYF. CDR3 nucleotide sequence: TGTGCCAGTTCAAGACCAGGGTTGGTACACGAGCAGTACTTC.

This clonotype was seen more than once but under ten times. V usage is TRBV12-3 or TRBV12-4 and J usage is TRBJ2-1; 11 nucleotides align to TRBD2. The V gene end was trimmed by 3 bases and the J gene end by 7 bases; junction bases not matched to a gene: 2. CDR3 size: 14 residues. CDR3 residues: CASSFRLAGNEQFF. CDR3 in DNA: TGTGCCAGCAGTTTTAGACTAGCGGGGAATGAGCAGTTCTTC.

CDR3 DNA sequence: TGTGCCAGCAGCCCGAGGCACGACAGGCCCTATGGCTACACCTTC. This sequence encodes CASSPRHDRPYGYTF. The chain carries TRBV12-3 or TRBV12-4 and TRBJ1-2; TRBD1 is a possible D gene (6 bases). This CDR3 contains 15 residues. V was cut by 6 bases and J by 4 bases, with 18 bases left in between.

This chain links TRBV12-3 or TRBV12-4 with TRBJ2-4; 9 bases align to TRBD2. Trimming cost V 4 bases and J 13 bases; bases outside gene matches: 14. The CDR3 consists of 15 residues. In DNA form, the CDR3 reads TGTGCCAGCAGTTCTTCTAGCGGGGACAAAAACAAACAGTACTTC. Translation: CASSSSSGDKNKQYF.

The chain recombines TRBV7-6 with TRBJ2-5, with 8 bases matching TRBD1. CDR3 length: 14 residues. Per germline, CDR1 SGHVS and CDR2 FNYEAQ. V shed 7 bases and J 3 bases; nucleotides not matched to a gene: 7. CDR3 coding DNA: TGTGCCAGCAAATGGACAGGGTGGGAAGAGACCCAGTACTTC. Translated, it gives CASKWTGWEETQYF.

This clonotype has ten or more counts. The CDR3 loop reads CASSFAGGYEQYF. The CDR3, as DNA: TGTGCCAGCAGCTTTGCTGGGGGCTACGAGCAGTACTTC. This chain uses TRBV11-1 with TRBJ2-7, with D perhaps TRBD1 or TRBD2 (5 bases each). In germline, CDR1 is SGHAT, CDR2 FQDESV (reference sequence). The CDR3 extends over 13 amino acids. V gave up 3 bases and J gave up 3 bases, with 9 bases separating them. Combining the CDR3 with reference TRBV11-1 and TRBJ2-7 gives the whole variable domain EAEVAQSPRYKITEKSQAVAFWCDPISGHATLYWYRQILGQGPELLVQFQDESVVDDSQLPKDRFSAERLKGVDSTLKIQPAELGDSAMYLCASSFAGGYEQYFGPGTRLTVT.

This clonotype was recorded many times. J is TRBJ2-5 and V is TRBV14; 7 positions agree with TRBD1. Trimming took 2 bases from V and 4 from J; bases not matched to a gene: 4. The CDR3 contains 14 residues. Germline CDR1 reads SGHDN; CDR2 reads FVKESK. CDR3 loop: CASSQWTGGETQYF. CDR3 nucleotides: TGTGCCAGCAGCCAATGGACAGGAGGAGAGACCCAGTACTTC.

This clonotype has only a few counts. In DNA, the CDR3 is TGTGCCAGCAGCCGGGCCCGGGGGACTATCTCTGGAAACACCATATATTTT. Translating it yields CASSRARGTISGNTIYF. V is TRBV11-2 and J is TRBJ1-3, with D maybe TRBD1 (5 bases). CDR3 size: 17 residues. Trimming left V 5 bases short and J 0 bases short, with 17 bases between. Per the germline V gene, CDR1 is SGHAT and CDR2 is FQNNGV.

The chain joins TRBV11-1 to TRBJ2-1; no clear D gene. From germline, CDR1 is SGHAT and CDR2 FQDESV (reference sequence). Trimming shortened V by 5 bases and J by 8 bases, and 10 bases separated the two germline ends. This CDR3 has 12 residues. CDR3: CASSQWIDEQFF. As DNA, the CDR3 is TGTGCCAGCAGCCAATGGATCGATGAGCAGTTCTTC.

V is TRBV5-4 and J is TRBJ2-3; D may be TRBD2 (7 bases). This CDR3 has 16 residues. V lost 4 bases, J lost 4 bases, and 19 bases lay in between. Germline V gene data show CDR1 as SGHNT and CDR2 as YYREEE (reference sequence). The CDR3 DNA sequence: TGTGCCAGCAGCGGAAGGGGGGGCGCGGAGGCAGATACGCAGTATTTT. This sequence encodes CASSGRGGAEADTQYF. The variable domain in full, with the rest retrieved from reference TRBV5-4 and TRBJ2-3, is ETGVTQSPTHLIKTRGQQVTLRCSSQSGHNTVSWYQQALGQGPQFIFQYYREEENGRGNFPPRFSGLQFPNYSSELNVNALELDDSALYLCASSGRGGAEADTQYFGPGTRLTVL.

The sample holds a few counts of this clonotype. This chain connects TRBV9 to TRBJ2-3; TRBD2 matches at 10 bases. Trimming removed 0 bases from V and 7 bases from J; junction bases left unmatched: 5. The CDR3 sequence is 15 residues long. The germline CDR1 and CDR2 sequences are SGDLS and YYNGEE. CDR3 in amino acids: CASSVVASGSNTQYF. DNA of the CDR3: TGTGCCAGCAGCGTAGTGGCTAGCGGGAGTAATACGCAGTATTTT.